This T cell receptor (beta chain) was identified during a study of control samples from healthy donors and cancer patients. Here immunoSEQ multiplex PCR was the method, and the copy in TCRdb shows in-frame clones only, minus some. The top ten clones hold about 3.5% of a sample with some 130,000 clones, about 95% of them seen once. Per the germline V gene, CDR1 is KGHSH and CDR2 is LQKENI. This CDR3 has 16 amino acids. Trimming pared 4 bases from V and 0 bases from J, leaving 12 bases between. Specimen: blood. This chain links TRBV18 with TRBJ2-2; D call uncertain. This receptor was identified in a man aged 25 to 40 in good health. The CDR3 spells CASSLTMSPNTGELFF. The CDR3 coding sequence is TGTGCCAGCTCACTAACTATGAGCCCGAACACCGGGGAGCTGTTTTTT.